These 5 T cell receptor beta chains were all obtained from the same sample, sequenced in a study of T cell repertoires in ileal Crohn's disease. The protocol was immunoSEQ multiplex PCR, while the TCRdb copy is restricted to in-frame clones and leaves out a portion. This sample carries some 60,000 clones, around nine tenths of them seen once, and the ten largest clones take around 2.1%. Time point reported: neoterminal ileum biopsy at postoperative endoscopy, about 6 months after surgery. What was sequenced was ileal tissue. The receptors here all came from an adult with Crohn's disease.

The chain joins TRBV2 to TRBJ1-1; weak D call: TRBD1 (5 bases). Germline V gene sequence: CDR1 SNHLY, CDR2 FYNNEI. The CDR3 is made up of 13 amino acids. V lost 8 bases and J lost 0, with 10 bases in between. CDR3: CASSGLLNTEAFF. CDR3 sequence (DNA): TGTGCCAGCTCGGGACTCCTGAACACTGAAGCTTTCTTT. The full variable domain, rest sourced from reference TRBV2 and TRBJ1-1, is EPEVTQTPSHQVTQMGQEVILRCVPISNHLYFYWYRQILGQKVEFLVSFYNNEISEKSEIFDDQFSVERPDGSNFTLKIRSTKLEDSAMYFCASSGLLNTEAFFGQGTRLTVV.

The chain combines TRBV28 with TRBJ1-2, with TRBD1 identical over 8 bases. The CDR3 is 15 amino acids. The germline CDR1 and CDR2 sequences are MDHEN and SYDVKM. After removal of 5 bases from V and 6 bases from J, the junction contained 11 bases not matched to a gene. CDR3 bases: TGTGCCAGCAGTCGACCTCCGCTACAGGGGGATGGCTACACCTTC. It codes for CASSRPPLQGDGYTF.

This sequence joins TRBV10-2 and TRBJ1-1; possibly TRBD1 for D (5 bases). Germline V gene sequence: CDR1 WSHSY, CDR2 SAAADI. The CDR3 has 13 residues. With 2 bases removed from V and 1 base from J, the gap between germline ends came to 5 bases. CDR3 in amino acids: CASSEDRNTEAFF. The CDR3 DNA is TGCGCCAGCAGTGAGGACAGGAACACTGAAGCTTTCTTT.

The chain combines TRBV10-3 with TRBJ2-1; 11 nucleotides line up with TRBD2. This CDR3 is built from 14 residues. V was pared by 4 bases and J by 5 bases, with 1 base of the junction left unmatched. Germline values: CDR1 ENHRY, CDR2 SYGVKD. CDR3 nucleotide sequence: TGTGCCATCAGTGTACTAGCGGGGGACAATGAGCAGTTCTTC. Protein: CAISVLAGDNEQFF.

The chain links TRBV28 to TRBJ1-6; tentative D call: TRBD1 (6 bases). The CDR3 covers 17 residues. Germline V lookup: CDR1 MDHEN, CDR2 SYDVKM. V was pared by 1 base and J by 8 bases, with 18 bases between. The CDR3 region is CASSLSRQGKVDSPLHF. The CDR3 nucleotides read TGTGCCAGCAGTTTATCACGTCAGGGGAAGGTAGATTCACCCCTCCACTTT.